This paragraph covers one T cell receptor (beta chain) sequence. The method was immunoSEQ multiplex PCR; TCRdb's version includes in-frame clones alone and lacks a portion of them. The table has 95,000 to 150,000 clones, 70% to 90% seen once. This specimen belongs to a study of radiotherapy plus CTLA-4 blockade in lung cancer. The receptor comes from a human donor with non-small cell lung cancer that progressed on radiotherapy plus ipilimumab. The sample here was peripheral blood, taken from a patient treated with radiotherapy plus ipilimumab.

Here the CDR3 DNA reads TGTGCCAGCAGTCATGGGACAGGGGGCACTGAAGCTTTCTTT. This encodes CASSHGTGGTEAFF. The rearrangement links TRBV28 to TRBJ1-1, with 11 nucleotides matching TRBD1. V shed 5 bases, J shed 4 bases, and the junction held 3 bases outside the gene matches. Germline V gene lookup returns CDR1 MDHEN and CDR2 SYDVKM. CDR3 length: 14 residues.